The present TCR beta chain was sequenced within a study of blood T cell repertoires in COVID-19. Across the whole study: From the United States, Italy and Spain came samples of acute and convalescent COVID-19. PBMCs, B-cell-depleted T cells, or T cells provided the cDNA or gDNA that made up the material.

Source study methods: Reference gene primers were amplified, and this amplification served to estimate nucleated cell counts. TCRdb keeps only in-frame clones here, not all; method: immunoSEQ multiplex PCR. V and J calls and clone size are given by that table; D and trimming were obtained from the DNA. The sample yields about 98,000 clones, 86% seen once. The CDR3 runs to 17 residues. CDR1 is LGHDT and CDR2 is YNNKEL in the germline V gene (reference sequence). V was shortened by 4 bases and J by 1 base, with 19 bases between the two germline ends. The material sequenced was peripheral blood. The chain couples TRBV3-1 (or the pseudogene TRBV3-2) to TRBJ1-1, with D tentatively TRBD1 (6 bases). The TCR originated in a man aged 50 to 59 with acute or convalescent COVID-19. For the CDR3, the DNA is TGTGCCAGCAGCCCCCGGGAGGGGGGTCGGGGGAACACTGAAGCTTTCTTT. Translated, it gives CASSPREGGRGNTEAFF.